A single count supports the clone carrying this T cell receptor (beta chain). Two negative PCRs, clearance, or symptom resolution were required of recovered Cohort 3 donors. The record originates from a study of blood T cell repertoires in COVID-19. Background on the study: Whether acute or convalescent, the COVID-19 samples came from the United States, Italy and Spain.

Source study methods: Estimates of nucleated cell counts were drawn from the amplification of reference gene primers. Here immunoSEQ multiplex PCR was the method, and the copy in TCRdb shows in-frame clones only, minus some. V, J and clone size were drawn from that table, and D and trimming were deduced from the DNA. This table has about 160,000 clones, about four fifths appearing once. The sequence was obtained from a woman in her sixties who had recovered from COVID-19. Material for sequencing was PBMCs or T cells enriched from blood (not recorded which).

DNA for the CDR3: TGTGCCAGCAGTCGCACACAGGATCGTGAGCAGTTCTTC. As protein: CASSRTQDREQFF. The V and J genes are TRBV6-4 and TRBJ2-1; perhaps TRBD1 as D (5 bases). The CDR3 length is 13 residues. Trimming shortened V by 5 bases and J by 9 bases, and 14 bases separated the two germline ends. CDR1 and CDR2 from the germline V gene are MRHNA and SNTAGT.